These T cell receptor beta chains were read from a single sample in a study of CXCR3-negative and CXCR3-positive naive CD8 T cells. From the 5' RACE reads, TCRdb lists one entry per CDR3 protein and no DNA. This repertoire comprises 60,000 to 70,000 distinct CDR3 sequences; its ten largest clones make up approximately 0.71%. The sample consisted of naive CXCR3+ CD8+ T cells from blood. The receptors come from a human donor in good health. Some clones in this sample may be carry-over from other donors' samples. CDR3s include the opening cysteine and the closing phenylalanine or tryptophan.

j_gene: TRBJ2-2; v_gene: TRBV7-9; CDR3aa: CASSSPRDRVTGELFF
j_gene: TRBJ1-2; v_gene: TRBV6-2/TRBV6-3; CDR3aa: CASSSWDSINNYGYTF
j_gene: TRBJ2-2; v_gene: TRBV6-4; CDR3aa: CASKFQARELFF
j_gene: TRBJ2-7; v_gene: TRBV29-1; CDR3aa: CSVLGGNSYEQYF
j_gene: TRBJ2-1; v_gene: TRBV4-3; CDR3aa: CASSLGGQGDNEQFF
j_gene: TRBJ2-7; v_gene: TRBV7-9; CDR3aa: CASSPPIRQYGEQYF
j_gene: TRBJ2-5; v_gene: TRBV12-3/TRBV12-4; CDR3aa: CASSFLGQRETQYF
j_gene: TRBJ2-7; v_gene: TRBV7-9; CDR3aa: CASSGPGHSTSLYYEQYF
j_gene: TRBJ1-2; v_gene: TRBV29-1; CDR3aa: CSVVIRINYGYTF
j_gene: TRBJ2-7; v_gene: TRBV6-1; CDR3aa: CASADRAYEQYF
j_gene: TRBJ2-5; v_gene: TRBV10-3; CDR3aa: CAISESERGQETQYF
j_gene: TRBJ2-3; v_gene: TRBV29-1; CDR3aa: CSVESASGDTQYF
j_gene: TRBJ2-7; v_gene: TRBV27; CDR3aa: CASRGGVGYEQYF
j_gene: TRBJ2-7; v_gene: TRBV2; CDR3aa: CASTTSDLSYEQYF
j_gene: TRBJ2-7; v_gene: TRBV20-1; CDR3aa: CSARDGGGAIYEQYF
j_gene: TRBJ2-1; v_gene: TRBV29-1; CDR3aa: CSVGPLGKAGSYNEQFF
j_gene: TRBJ2-3; v_gene: TRBV29-1; CDR3aa: CSVEDRGGGSTDTQYF
j_gene: TRBJ1-2; v_gene: TRBV7-9; CDR3aa: CASSLTDKYGYTF
j_gene: TRBJ2-5; v_gene: TRBV20-1; CDR3aa: CSASRELADQETQYF
j_gene: TRBJ1-2; v_gene: TRBV5-5; CDR3aa: CASSPGQGRSIYGYTF
j_gene: TRBJ1-1; v_gene: TRBV6-5; CDR3aa: CASSYFSGIMTEAFF
j_gene: TRBJ1-1; v_gene: TRBV5-1; CDR3aa: CASSSYRVNTEAFF
j_gene: TRBJ1-1; v_gene: TRBV30; CDR3aa: CAWTLTGTNTEAFF
j_gene: TRBJ2-7; v_gene: TRBV27; CDR3aa: CASSFTGGAFSYEQYF
j_gene: TRBJ2-1; v_gene: TRBV29-1; CDR3aa: CSVARGRINEQFF
j_gene: TRBJ2-7; v_gene: TRBV6-6; CDR3aa: CASSEGRTYEQYF
j_gene: TRBJ2-3; v_gene: TRBV6-5; CDR3aa: CASSYPTSSDTQYF
j_gene: TRBJ2-7; v_gene: TRBV29-1; CDR3aa: CSVEEASRTYEQYF
j_gene: TRBJ1-5; v_gene: TRBV4-3; CDR3aa: CASSQDLWGSSNQPQHF
j_gene: TRBJ2-6; v_gene: TRBV28; CDR3aa: CASSVWDRSLTGANVLTF
j_gene: TRBJ1-1; v_gene: TRBV9; CDR3aa: CASSGLTGNTEAFF
j_gene: TRBJ2-3; v_gene: TRBV7-2; CDR3aa: CASSLIRSTQYF
j_gene: TRBJ1-5; v_gene: TRBV23-1; CDR3aa: CASSPGTGESNQPQHF
j_gene: TRBJ2-7; v_gene: TRBV28; CDR3aa: CASSSRVGHEQYF
j_gene: TRBJ2-7; v_gene: TRBV5-1; CDR3aa: CASSSDGAYEQYF
j_gene: TRBJ2-5; v_gene: TRBV28; CDR3aa: CASEASGGADQETQYF
j_gene: TRBJ2-1; v_gene: TRBV7-6; CDR3aa: CASSFGGKGTYNEQFF
j_gene: TRBJ2-7; v_gene: TRBV3-1; CDR3aa: CASSQGQSLYEQYF
j_gene: TRBJ2-1; v_gene: TRBV7-6; CDR3aa: CASSLVYNEQFF
j_gene: TRBJ2-7; v_gene: TRBV20-1; CDR3aa: CSASRGNSGASSYEQYF
j_gene: TRBJ2-7; v_gene: TRBV19; CDR3aa: CASGHSSSYEQYF
j_gene: TRBJ2-1; v_gene: TRBV27; CDR3aa: CASSWGGTLRGEQFF
j_gene: TRBJ2-3; v_gene: TRBV4-3; CDR3aa: CASSQDEIRQGDTDTQYF
j_gene: TRBJ2-7; v_gene: TRBV4-3; CDR3aa: CASSQDPLGLVYEQYF
j_gene: TRBJ2-7; v_gene: TRBV29-1; CDR3aa: CSVGARDSYEQYF
j_gene: TRBJ2-7; v_gene: TRBV20-1; CDR3aa: CSIGDSTYEQYF
j_gene: TRBJ2-7; v_gene: TRBV28; CDR3aa: CANAPGTGGSYEQYF
j_gene: TRBJ2-2; v_gene: TRBV2; CDR3aa: CASSEIWRTGATTGELFF
j_gene: TRBJ2-7; v_gene: TRBV11-3; CDR3aa: CASSSLDRPLGEQYF
j_gene: TRBJ2-5; v_gene: TRBV27; CDR3aa: CASSLPGDETQYF
j_gene: TRBJ1-2; v_gene: TRBV29-1; CDR3aa: CSVEEGTGYGYTF
j_gene: TRBJ1-5; v_gene: TRBV15; CDR3aa: CATSRAGQANSNQPQHF
j_gene: TRBJ2-7; v_gene: TRBV15; CDR3aa: CATSRATAAYEQYF
j_gene: TRBJ1-2; v_gene: TRBV20-1; CDR3aa: CSARLEFSIYGYTF
j_gene: TRBJ2-1; v_gene: TRBV4-2; CDR3aa: CASSPGTSHSDEQFF
j_gene: TRBJ2-7; v_gene: TRBV9; CDR3aa: CASSVAGGPMYEQYF